This is a list of T cell receptor beta chains from one sample in a study of cytomegalovirus exposure and HLA in healthy donors. The repertoire was sequenced with immunoSEQ multiplex PCR; TCRdb's copy has only in-frame clones and lacks some. The sample carries under 200,000 clones, approximately 75% recorded once. Material: PBMCs. The receptors here all came from a man in his fifties in good health and CMV-seropositive. CDR3s include the opening cysteine and the closing phenylalanine or tryptophan. Each record gives: V gene, D gene, clone size, J gene, CDR3 protein, CDR3 DNA. D genes are given only for firm matches. Size is omitted from some rows. Given values are once, few, many or a class for expanded clones.

>TRBV5-1|TRBD2|-|TRBJ2-3
CASSTGTSVGDTQYF
TGCGCCAGCAGCACCGGGACTAGCGTCGGAGATACGCAGTATTTT
>TRBV28|TRBD1|-|TRBJ2-2
CASSWNFGQGDTGELFF
TGTGCCAGCAGTTGGAACTTCGGACAGGGGGACACCGGGGAGCTGTTTTTT
>TRBV2|-|-|TRBJ1-6
CASSVQAYNSPLHF
TGTGCCAGCAGTGTTCAGGCGTACAATTCACCCCTCCACTTT
>TRBV7-6|-|few|TRBJ2-2
CASSLVLNAGELFF
TGTGCCAGCAGCTTAGTACTGAACGCCGGGGAGCTGTTTTTT
>TRBV6-5|-|many|TRBJ1-1
CASSYGGGYEPEAFF
TGTGCCAGCAGTTACGGGGGGGGATACGAACCTGAAGCTTTCTTT
>TRBV9|TRBD2|-|TRBJ2-1
CASSVGGTSGGAYNEQFF
TGTGCCAGCAGCGTAGGTGGGACTAGCGGGGGGGCTTACAATGAGCAGTTCTTC
>TRBV5-1|TRBD1|-|TRBJ1-2
CASSLSSGGRFPTYGYTF
TGCGCCAGCAGCTTGAGCTCAGGGGGGCGCTTCCCCACCTATGGCTACACCTTC
>TRBV4-3|TRBD1|-|TRBJ1-6
CASSLSPGTGEFGNSPLHF
TGCGCCAGCAGCCTGTCACCCGGGACAGGGGAATTTGGTAATTCACCCCTCCACTTT
>TRBV10-1|-|-|TRBJ2-7
CASSEEGRADEQYF
TGCGCCAGCAGTGAGGAGGGTAGGGCCGACGAGCAGTACTTC
>TRBV2|TRBD1|-|TRBJ1-6
CASSLGQDYNSPLHF
TGTGCCAGCAGTCTCGGACAGGACTATAATTCACCCCTCCACTTT
>TRBV4-1|TRBD2|once|TRBJ2-5
CASSPLRGGLMRETQYF
TGCGCCAGCAGCCCCCTGCGGGGGGGCTTAATGCGAGAGACCCAGTACTTC
>TRBV4-3|TRBD2|once|TRBJ2-1
CASSLPLPPTSGVLVDEQFF
TGCGCCAGCAGCCTCCCTTTGCCCCCGACTAGCGGGGTCCTAGTGGATGAGCAGTTCTTC
>TRBV19|TRBD1|-|TRBJ2-2
CASTQGVAGELFF
TGTGCCAGTACACAGGGGGTCGCCGGGGAGCTGTTTTTT
>TRBV27|TRBD1|-|TRBJ2-1
CASSWTGSYYNEQFF
TGTGCCAGCAGTTGGACAGGGAGTTACTACAATGAGCAGTTCTTC
>TRBV6-1|TRBD2|few|TRBJ2-7
CASSDLIAGGHYEQYF
TGTGCCAGCAGTGACCTGATAGCGGGGGGCCACTACGAGCAGTACTTC
>TRBV2|-|-|TRBJ2-2
CASRFRGEGGELFF
TGTGCCAGCAGGTTCAGGGGTGAAGGCGGGGAGCTGTTTTTT